The rows below give T cell receptor beta chains drawn from one sample of a study of blood T cell repertoires in COVID-19. Generated by immunoSEQ multiplex PCR, the TCRdb table keeps only in-frame clones and is missing some. The sample lists some 300,000 clones; 80% to 90% were seen once. Sequencing was carried out using PBMCs or T cells enriched from blood (not recorded which). The source is a man aged 25-45 years who had recovered from COVID-19. The CDR3 runs from the conserved cysteine through the conserved F or W. The D gene is left open where the match is weak. For some rows the clone size is stated as once, few or many, or as a class when expanded; others skip it.

cdr3_length clone_size d_call j_call v_call cdr3_aa cdr3_nt
16 . TRBD2 TRBJ2-1 TRBV6-5 CASSYLGGGPYNEQFF TGTGCCAGCAGTTACTTGGGCGGGGGGCCCTACAATGAGCAGTTCTTC
13 . TRBD1 TRBJ2-5 TRBV18 CASSRTGVETQYF TGTGCCAGCTCCCGGACAGGGGTAGAGACCCAGTACTTC
15 . . TRBJ1-4 TRBV2 CASRPWAEPNEKLFF TGTGCCAGCAGACCCTGGGCAGAACCTAATGAAAAACTGTTTTTT
16 . TRBD1 TRBJ1-5 TRBV18 CASSLGTGGTGQPQHF TGTGCCAGCTCACTCGGGACAGGGGGCACGGGTCAGCCCCAGCATTTT
14 . . TRBJ2-7 TRBV15 CATSRDFNSYEQYF TGTGCCACCAGCAGAGATTTTAACAGCTACGAGCAGTACTTC
13 once TRBD2 TRBJ2-7 TRBV29-1 CSVGAGGRYEQYF TGCAGCGTTGGAGCGGGGGGCAGATACGAGCAGTACTTC
14 once TRBD1 TRBJ1-2 TRBV27 CASSTGTGYYGYTF TGTGCCAGCAGTACCGGGACAGGGTACTATGGCTACACCTTC
15 . . TRBJ1-4 TRBV19 CASSNIGQYNEKLFF TGTGCCAGTAGCAATATAGGACAGTACAATGAAAAACTGTTTTTT
14 . . TRBJ1-3 TRBV2 CASSAIGQLNTIYF TGTGCCAGCAGTGCAATAGGACAGTTAAACACCATATATTTT
12 . . TRBJ1-2 TRBV5-1 CASSPDSYGYTF TGCGCCAGCAGCCCTGACAGTTATGGCTACACCTTC
15 . . TRBJ2-1 TRBV6-5 CASSTEGGSYNEQFF TGTGCCAGCAGCACGGAGGGAGGTTCCTACAATGAGCAGTTCTTC
17 once . TRBJ1-1 TRBV19 CASSIGSLGATDTEAFF TGTGCCAGTAGTATAGGAAGTCTAGGGGCGACAGACACTGAAGCTTTCTTT
13 . . TRBJ1-5 TRBV2 CASSGEGSQPQHF TGTGCCAGCAGTGGGGAGGGAAGTCAGCCCCAGCATTTT
14 . . TRBJ1-1 TRBV1 CTSSRQGVDARAFF TGCACCAGCAGCCGGCAAGGGGTAGACGCGAGGGCTTTCTTT
14 once TRBD1 TRBJ1-2 TRBV28 CASKNQGARQGYTF TGTGCCAGCAAAAATCAGGGGGCGCGGCAGGGCTACACCTTC
12 . TRBD1 TRBJ2-7 TRBV29-1 CSGGTGSYEQYF TGCAGCGGAGGGACAGGATCTTACGAGCAGTACTTC